This record looks at one T cell receptor beta chain sequence and its context. The antigen is undetermined. This sample was included in a study of cytomegalovirus exposure and HLA in healthy donors. General observations from the study: As a later analysis showed, several of the most significant clusters appeared to be linked to common viral pathogens. Reports indicate that TCR beta sequences accurately predicted the HLA-A and HLA-B alleles of most subjects. A prior analysis recorded that most TCR beta V segments were productive about 87% or about 30% of the time. TCR beta chain V- and J-gene trimming was linked, in a later analysis, to a missense variant in DCLRE1C.

The PCR employed 60 Vbeta primers together with 13 Jbeta primers. This table comes from immunoSEQ multiplex PCR, and its TCRdb copy is limited to in-frame clones, with some not included. The sample has 150,000 or so clones; 85% are singletons. With 1 base removed from V and 8 bases from J, the gap between germline ends came to 17 bases. The CDR3 has 16 residues. Germline V lookup: CDR1 SEHNR, CDR2 FQNEAQ (reference sequence). The sequenced material came from PBMCs. The TCR comes from a woman younger than 30 in good health and CMV-seronegative. The rearrangement links TRBV7-9 to TRBJ2-2, with D perhaps matching TRBD1 (6 bases). The DNA for the CDR3 is TGTGCCAGCAGCTTAGGCCCGACAGGCTCCCGAGGGGAGCTGTTTTTT. Protein: CASSLGPTGSRGELFF.